The 17 T cell receptor beta chains given below trace back to one sample, sequenced in a study of blood T cell repertoires in COVID-19. The protocol was immunoSEQ multiplex PCR, while the TCRdb copy is restricted to in-frame clones and leaves out a portion. Of 200,000 to 250,000 clones listed, around 83% are singletons. The sequenced sample was peripheral blood. These receptors were taken from a man aged 45-65 years with active or convalescent COVID-19.

This chain joins TRBV27 and TRBJ2-6, with a tentative D call TRBD2 (5 bases). The V gene lost 3 bases and the J gene lost 0 bases, with 6 bases spanning the gap. In germline, CDR1 is MNHEY, CDR2 SMNVEV (reference sequence). CDR3 size: 15 residues. As DNA, the CDR3 is TGTGCCAGCAGTTTCCGGGGCTCTGGGGCCAACGTCCTGACTTTC. Protein sequence: CASSFRGSGANVLTF.

The genes are TRBV9 and TRBJ2-2, with a possible D match to TRBD1 (5 bases). Looked up from germline, CDR1 is SGDLS and CDR2 is YYNGEE. CDR3 size: 15 residues. Trimming pared 1 base from V and 4 bases from J, leaving 11 bases between. This CDR3 reads CASSVLRVSTGELFF. Here the CDR3 DNA reads TGTGCCAGCAGCGTACTCAGGGTGAGCACCGGGGAGCTGTTTTTT.

This chain's CDR3 is CASSSLEWSDIQYF. The CDR3 region has the DNA TGCGCCAGCAGCTCACTAGAATGGTCGGACATTCAGTACTTC. The chain couples TRBV4-3 to TRBJ2-4; a possible D gene is TRBD2 (5 bases). This CDR3 is built from 14 residues. CDR1 is LGHNA and CDR2 is YSLEER in the germline V gene. Trimming removed 5 bases at V and 8 bases at J, with 16 bases between.

The chain employs TRBV7-3 and TRBJ2-2; TRBD1 aligns across 10 bases. The germline V gene has CDR1 SGHTA and CDR2 FQGTGA. This CDR3 region has 16 residues. V was pared by 5 bases and J by 6 bases, with 9 bases of the junction left unmatched. The CDR3 sequence is CASSGPGQGLAGELFF. The CDR3 DNA reads TGTGCCAGCAGCGGACCGGGACAGGGGCTCGCCGGGGAGCTGTTTTTT.

The chain carries TRBV6-5 and TRBJ1-3, with TRBD1 identical over 8 bases. The CDR3 covers 14 residues. The V and J ends lost 6 bases and 4 bases, in that order; junction bases with no gene match: 5. Per germline, CDR1 MNHEY and CDR2 SVGAGI. This chain's CDR3 is CASRMTGAGNTIYF. The CDR3 region has the DNA TGTGCCAGCAGGATGACAGGGGCCGGAAACACCATATATTTT.

CDR3 sequence (DNA): TGCAGCGTTGTAGGCAGCGGCCTCCCTAGGGGCTACACCTTC. This encodes CSVVGSGLPRGYTF. This sequence joins TRBV29-1 and TRBJ1-2, with D uncertain. This CDR3 spans 14 amino acids. The ends were cut back, 4 bases at V and 8 bases at J, with 20 bases in the middle. Germline CDR1 is SQVTM and CDR2 is ANQGSEA.

The rearrangement links TRBV18 to TRBJ1-2, with 8 nucleotides matching TRBD1. The CDR3 totals 15 residues. V lost 2 bases, J lost 2 bases, and 4 bases stayed unmatched. From germline, CDR1 is KGHSH and CDR2 LQKENI. For the CDR3, the DNA is TGTGCCAGCTCACCAACAGGGGGTGTGAACTATGGCTACACCTTC. Translating gives CASSPTGGVNYGYTF.

The gene calls are TRBV7-9 and TRBJ2-1, with 10 bases matching TRBD1. The ends lost 3 bases at V and 8 bases at J; junction bases unmatched: 7. From germline, CDR1 is SEHNR and CDR2 FQNEAQ (reference sequence). The CDR3 covers 15 residues. The CDR3 protein is CASSFQDRGSDEQFF. The DNA of the CDR3 is TGTGCCAGCAGCTTTCAGGACAGGGGGTCAGATGAGCAGTTCTTC. Variable domain in full (rest from reference TRBV7-9 and TRBJ2-1): DTGVSQNPRHKITKRGQNVTFRCDPISEHNRLYWYRQTLGQGPEFLTYFQNEAQLEKSRLLSDRFSAERPKGSFSTLEIQRTEQGDSAMYLCASSFQDRGSDEQFFGPGTRLTVL.

This clone has a handful of counts. This chain joins TRBV18 and TRBJ1-1, with a possible D match to TRBD1 (6 bases). Germline CDR1 and CDR2: KGHSH and LQKENI. V was trimmed by 2 bases and J by 1 base, leaving 14 bases between them. There are 16 residues in the CDR3. CDR3 loop: CASSPGQGRQNTEAFF. The CDR3 DNA follows: TGTGCCAGCTCACCAGGGCAGGGGCGGCAGAACACTGAAGCTTTCTTT.

The chain has TRBV6-5 and TRBJ2-7, with 9 bases identical to TRBD1. The ends lost 6 bases at V and 3 bases at J; junction bases unmatched: 6. Germline CDR1 reads MNHEY; CDR2 reads SVGAGI. The CDR3 is made up of 14 amino acids. The CDR3 region has the DNA TGTGCCAGCAGCCATGGGACAGGGATCTACGAGCAGTACGTC. This codes for CASSHGTGIYEQYV.

A few counts support this clone. V gene TRBV6-2 or TRBV6-3 combines with J gene TRBJ1-3, with D unclear. Trimming removed 5 bases at V and 0 bases at J, with 14 bases between. In germline, CDR1 is MNHEY, CDR2 SVGEGT. This CDR3 is built from 16 residues. CDR3 sequence reads: CASSRPAGFSGNTIYF. For the CDR3, the DNA is TGTGCCAGCAGTCGACCGGCGGGGTTCTCTGGAAACACCATATATTTT.

This clone was detected only a few times. The chain links TRBV5-1 to TRBJ1-2, with no clear D. V dropped 2 bases and J dropped 6 bases, with 17 bases sitting between them. The CDR3 loop spans 15 amino acids. Germline V gives CDR1 SGHRS, CDR2 YFSETQ. CDR3 in DNA: TGCGCCAGCAGCTTCCTGGGCCCGTCCGAGCATGGCTACACCTTC. Protein product: CASSFLGPSEHGYTF.

As for this clone: Other DNA sequences in the same sample also yield this CDR3. The genes are TRBV4-1 and TRBJ1-1; unclear D gene. Germline V CDR1 and CDR2: MGHRA, YSYEKL. V lost 1 base and J 3 bases, leaving 6 bases between the germline ends. This CDR3 region has 13 residues. The CDR3 DNA follows: TGCGCCAGCAGCCAAGGCGGGTACACTGAAGCTTTCTTT. It translates to CASSQGGYTEAFF.

The chain has TRBV6-5 and TRBJ2-3; D ambiguous. Germline values: CDR1 MNHEY, CDR2 SVGAGI. V lost 5 bases to trimming and J lost 7 bases, with 10 bases between them. The CDR3 sequence is 12 residues long. The CDR3 loop reads CASSKTPNTQYF. Written as DNA, the CDR3 is TGTGCCAGCAGTAAGACTCCGAATACGCAGTATTTT.

The genes are TRBV5-4 and TRBJ2-2; 10 bases line up with TRBD1. Looked up from germline, CDR1 is SGHNT and CDR2 is YYREEE (reference sequence). The trim removed 4 bases at V and 1 base at J, leaving 13 bases unmatched. The CDR3 sequence is 19 residues long. The CDR3 sequence: CASSRPDRGGTLNTGELFF. CDR3 coding DNA: TGTGCCAGCAGCCGACCGGACAGGGGGGGGACCTTGAACACCGGGGAGCTGTTTTTT.

The CDR3 DNA reads as TGTGCCACCAGTTATGGACTAGCGGGAGTTCGGGAGCAGTACTTC. This sequence encodes CATSYGLAGVREQYF. The chain is built from TRBV15 and TRBJ2-7; TRBD2 aligns across 13 bases. The CDR3 covers 15 residues. Trimming cost V 6 bases and J 7 bases; bases outside gene matches: 9. Germline assignment: CDR1 LNHNV and CDR2 YYDKDF (reference sequence).

V usage is TRBV3-1 (or the pseudogene TRBV3-2) and J usage is TRBJ2-1; D remains unclear. Germline assignment: CDR1 LGHDT and CDR2 YNNKEL (reference sequence). This CDR3 has 12 amino acids. V lost 2 bases, J lost 6 bases, and 5 bases lay in between. CDR3 DNA sequence: TGTGCCAGCAGCCAAACCGGCAATGAGCAGTTCTTC. Its protein is CASSQTGNEQFF.